A selection of T cell receptor beta chains follows, all from one sample in a study of T cells in Graves' hyperthyroidism and ophthalmopathy. TCRdb re-derived calls from the multiplex PCR reads in MiXCR, one entry per CDR3 protein. Of about 210,000 distinct CDR3 sequences listed, about 15% are singletons. Sequenced sample: blood. These TCRs come from a man over 45 with Graves' hyperthyroidism. Both conserved end residues are part of each CDR3. The D gene is left open where the match is weak. Clone size is given for some rows only: seen once, a few or many times, or a class if the clone is expanded.

D	size	V	J	CDR3	DNA
NA	NA	TRBV20-1	TRBJ2-7	CSAGRLTAYEQYF	TGCAGTGCTGGCAGACTTACAGCCTACGAGCAGTACTTC
NA	many	TRBV4-3	TRBJ2-1	CASSQAGTRLQGEQFF	TGCGCCAGCAGCCAAGCCGGGACTCGCCTGCAGGGTGAGCAGTTCTTC
TRBD1	many	TRBV28	TRBJ2-7	CASIGQGGEQYF	TGTGCCAGCATCGGACAGGGGGGCGAGCAGTACTTC
NA	many	TRBV20-1	TRBJ2-7	CSAPSGEIYEQYF	TGCAGTGCCCCGAGCGGAGAAATCTACGAGCAGTACTTC
NA	NA	TRBV18	TRBJ1-3	CASSLRTASGNTIYF	TGTGCCAGCTCACTCCGGACAGCCTCTGGAAACACCATATATTTT
NA	NA	TRBV30	TRBJ2-7	CAWNRDSYEQYF	TGTGCCTGGAACAGGGACTCCTACGAGCAGTACTTC
NA	few	TRBV5-1	TRBJ1-2	CASNSQPANYGYTF	TGCGCCAGCAATTCACAACCTGCTAACTATGGCTACACCTTC
NA	NA	TRBV5-1	TRBJ2-2	CASSLFQDTGELFF	TGCGCCAGCAGCTTGTTCCAGGACACCGGGGAGCTGTTTTTT
NA	NA	TRBV6-2/TRBV6-3	TRBJ2-7	CASSQTKRRAANYEQYF	TGTGCCAGCAGCCAGACGAAGAGGCGGGCCGCTAACTACGAGCAGTACTTC
NA	NA	TRBV30	TRBJ2-5	CAWSDPETQYF	TGTGCCTGGAGCGACCCTGAGACCCAGTACTTC
TRBD2	many	TRBV20-1	TRBJ2-5	CSARIWREPQETQYF	TGCAGTGCTAGAATCTGGCGGGAGCCCCAAGAGACCCAGTACTTC
TRBD1	many	TRBV11-1	TRBJ2-7	CASSPRDRVYEQYF	TGTGCCAGCAGCCCCCGGGACAGGGTCTACGAGCAGTACTTC
NA	many	TRBV27	TRBJ2-7	CASSLGTGTGEQYF	TGTGCCAGCAGTTTAGGGACGGGTACCGGCGAGCAGTACTTC
TRBD1	many	TRBV27	TRBJ2-7	CASSPRTGAIYEQYF	TGTGCCAGCAGTCCCCGGACAGGGGCGATTTACGAGCAGTACTTC
NA	NA	TRBV5-1	TRBJ2-1	CASSLTGDSYNEQFF	TGCGCCAGCAGCTTGACAGGAGATAGCTACAATGAGCAGTTCTTC
NA	many	TRBV6-6	TRBJ1-2	CASSYSNSNYGYTF	TGTGCCAGCAGTTACTCGAACAGTAACTATGGCTACACCTTC
NA	NA	TRBV12-3/TRBV12-4	TRBJ1-1	CASSLLGLGTEAFF	TGTGCCAGCAGTTTATTGGGGCTGGGTACTGAAGCTTTCTTT
NA	NA	TRBV9	TRBJ2-7	CASSVSLGGQGEQYF	TGTGCCAGCAGCGTAAGTCTCGGAGGTCAGGGCGAGCAGTACTTC
TRBD2	NA	TRBV28	TRBJ2-3	CASSFQLTSGSGTDTQYF	TGTGCCAGCAGCTTCCAATTGACTAGCGGCAGTGGCACAGATACGCAGTATTTT
TRBD1	NA	TRBV12-3/TRBV12-4	TRBJ2-7	CASSSVGTGSYEQYF	TGTGCCAGCAGTTCAGTCGGGACAGGCAGTTACGAGCAGTACTTC
NA	many	TRBV5-1	TRBJ2-7	CASSLVGGYEQYF	TGTGCCAGCAGCTTGGTAGGAGGCTACGAGCAGTACTTC
NA	many	TRBV30	TRBJ2-7	CAWSVLNGNEQYF	TGTGCCTGGAGTGTACTAAACGGCAACGAGCAGTACTTC
NA	few	TRBV5-8	TRBJ2-5	CASTRGEEETQYF	TGTGCCAGCACCAGGGGAGAAGAAGAGACCCAGTACTTC
TRBD1	NA	TRBV29-1	TRBJ1-1	CSAGTGGNTEAFF	TGCAGCGCTGGGACAGGAGGAAACACTGAAGCTTTCTTT
NA	many	TRBV7-9	TRBJ2-7	CASSPPWGYEQYF	TGTGCCAGCAGCCCCCCGTGGGGTTACGAGCAGTACTTC
TRBD2	few	TRBV25-1	TRBJ2-2	CASSISSGRAVTGELFF	TGTGCCAGCAGTATCTCTAGCGGGAGGGCCGTCACCGGGGAGCTGTTTTTT
NA	NA	TRBV6-1	TRBJ1-5	CASTGSSQPQHF	TGTGCCAGCACAGGGTCCTCTCAGCCCCAGCATTTT
NA	NA	TRBV6-1	TRBJ1-1	CASSERAGTGTEAFF	TGTGCCAGCAGTGAACGTGCCGGGACGGGCACTGAAGCTTTCTTT
TRBD1	NA	TRBV6-5	TRBJ1-2	CASSWDRDSGYTF	TGTGCCAGCAGTTGGGACAGGGACTCAGGGTACACCTTC
NA	NA	TRBV18	TRBJ2-1	CASSPPVWVHNEQFF	TGTGCCAGCTCACCACCGGTGTGGGTGCACAATGAGCAGTTCTTC
TRBD2	NA	TRBV6-5	TRBJ2-7	CASSYLEGLEYLYEQYF	TGTGCCAGCAGTTACCTGGAGGGACTAGAGTATTTGTACGAGCAGTACTTC
NA	few	TRBV5-5	TRBJ1-1	CASSLGRFTFF	TGTGCCAGCAGCTTGGGTAGGTTTACTTTCTTT
NA	many	TRBV6-2/TRBV6-3	TRBJ2-7	CASRPLGPGYEQYF	TGTGCCAGCAGACCGCTTGGGCCCGGCTACGAGCAGTACTTC
TRBD2	many	TRBV13	TRBJ2-7	CASSLGPGGTSYEQYF	TGTGCCAGCAGCTTAGGTCCGGGGGGAACCTCCTACGAGCAGTACTTC
TRBD2	NA	TRBV11-2	TRBJ2-5	CASSLYLGQGTSGSMYETQYF	TGTGCCAGCAGCTTATATCTGGGACAGGGGACTAGCGGGAGCATGTATGAGACCCAGTACTTC
NA	many	TRBV18	TRBJ1-1	CASSRQQGHGTEAFF	TGTGCCAGCTCACGTCAACAGGGACATGGGACTGAAGCTTTCTTT
TRBD1	few	TRBV2	TRBJ1-2	CASSAARGFNYGYTF	TGTGCCAGCAGTGCCGCCAGGGGGTTTAACTATGGCTACACCTTC
NA	few	TRBV28	TRBJ1-2	CASSLFIGQFYGYTF	TGTGCCAGCAGTTTATTTATCGGACAGTTCTATGGCTACACCTTC
TRBD2	NA	TRBV7-9	TRBJ2-1	CASSPNSGMGEQFF	TGTGCCAGCTCCCCTAATAGCGGGATGGGTGAGCAGTTCTTC
NA	NA	TRBV5-1	TRBJ1-4	CASRSTEANEKLFF	TGCGCCAGCAGATCGACAGAGGCTAATGAAAAACTGTTTTTT
NA	NA	TRBV18	TRBJ2-6	CASSPRRSNVLTF	TGTGCCAGCTCACCGAGGAGAAGCAACGTCCTGACTTTC
NA	few	TRBV6-1	TRBJ1-5	CASSYCRCPQHF	TGTGCCAGCAGTTATTGCCGGTGTCCCCAGCATTTT